This T cell receptor (beta chain) was captured by sequencing in a study of blood T cell repertoires in COVID-19. Study at large: PBMCs, B-cell-depleted T cells, or T cells provided the cDNA or gDNA that made up the material.

From germline, CDR1 is MNHEY and CDR2 SMNVEV (reference sequence). V lost 5 bases and J lost 7; bases outside the gene matches: 12. The CDR3 spans 16 residues. The assay was immunoSEQ multiplex PCR, and TCRdb's table has in-frame clones only and misses some. There are roughly 200,000 clones in the sample; approximately 85% occur only once, and approximately 8% lies in the top ten. The chain has TRBV27 and TRBJ2-7; the match to TRBD2 covers 12 bases. Source material: peripheral blood. The receptor comes from a woman aged 60-75 years with acute or convalescent COVID-19. The CDR3 DNA reads TGTGCCAGCAGTCAACTAACTAGCGGGAGGAGGTGGGAGCAGTACGTC. Protein: CASSQLTSGRRWEQYV.